This passage covers 30 T cell receptor beta chains from one sample sequenced in a study of cytomegalovirus exposure and HLA in healthy donors. The PCR made use of 60 Vbeta and 13 Jbeta primers. Sequenced by immunoSEQ multiplex PCR; TCRdb stores in-frame clones only, minus some. The sample includes about 180,000 clones, about four fifths of them seen just once. The sample was PBMCs. The receptors were sampled from a woman under 30 in good health and CMV-seropositive.

The V call is TRBV7-2, the J call TRBJ1-2; 8 nucleotides match TRBD1. V lost 0 bases and J lost 3; bases outside the gene matches: 9. Germline V gene sequence: CDR1 SGHTA, CDR2 FQGNSA. This CDR3 is 17 amino acids long. CDR3 protein: CASSLAGGAGGDYGYTF. CDR3 bases: TGTGCCAGCAGCTTAGCGGGAGGGGCAGGGGGCGACTATGGCTACACCTTC.

This sequence joins TRBV4-1 and TRBJ2-7, with D unresolved. Germline CDR1 and CDR2: MGHRA and YSYEKL. The CDR3 loop spans 13 amino acids. Trimming took 5 bases from V and 0 from J, leaving 8 bases between them. CDR3 residues: CASSCFLSYEQYF. CDR3 bases: TGCGCCAGCAGCTGTTTTCTCTCCTACGAGCAGTACTTC.

The chain uses TRBV5-4 and TRBJ2-5; 10 bases map to TRBD1. With V trimmed by 2 bases and J by 11 bases, 6 bases remained unmatched. This CDR3 contains 13 residues. The germline V gene has CDR1 SGHNT and CDR2 YYREEE (reference sequence). In DNA, the CDR3 is TGTGCCAGCAGCTTAGACAGGGGGCAAGAGCAGTACTTC. As protein: CASSLDRGQEQYF.

The chain is built from TRBV14 and TRBJ2-7, with 7 positions matching TRBD2. The CDR3 consists of 16 residues. Germline V gene data show CDR1 as SGHDN and CDR2 as FVKESK. V lost 4 bases to trimming and J lost 0 bases; unmatched junction nucleotides: 9. Here the CDR3 reads CASSPLGAGSSYEQYF. Here the CDR3 DNA reads TGTGCCAGCAGCCCCCTGGGAGCGGGGAGCTCCTACGAGCAGTACTTC. Together with reference TRBV14 and TRBJ2-7, the CDR3 gives the full variable domain: EAGVTQFPSHSVIEKGQTVTLRCDPISGHDNLYWYRRVMGKEIKFLLHFVKESKQDESGMPNNRFLAERTGGTYSTLKVQPAELEDSGVYFCASSPLGAGSSYEQYFGPGTRLTVT.

This rearrangement joins TRBV7-2 to TRBJ1-4; TRBD1 is a possible D gene (6 bases). The CDR3 loop spans 14 amino acids. Trimming shortened V by 3 bases and J by 6 bases, and 11 bases separated the two germline ends. Germline-derived CDR1 and CDR2 are SGHTA and FQGNSA. The CDR3 coding sequence is TGTGCCAGCAGCTTTGGACAGTGGGATGAAAAACTGTTTTTT. Amino acid sequence: CASSFGQWDEKLFF.

V usage is TRBV6-5 and J usage is TRBJ2-7; TRBD1 matches at 7 bases. The CDR3 runs 15 residues. With 0 bases clipped from V and 2 bases from J, the junction kept 4 bases outside the gene matches. The germline V gene encodes CDR1 MNHEY and CDR2 SVGAGI. The CDR3 loop reads CASSYSGTAAYEQYF. Written as DNA, the CDR3 is TGTGCCAGCAGTTACTCAGGGACAGCGGCCTACGAGCAGTACTTC.

The CDR3 DNA reads as TGCAGTGAGATTCGCGCTTATGAAGCTTTCTTT. This codes for CSEIRAYEAFF. The chain joins TRBV20-1 to TRBJ1-1, with D uncertain. The germline V and J ends were trimmed by 7 bases and 7 bases, with 13 bases remaining between them. The CDR3 has 11 residues. Germline CDR1 is DFQATT and CDR2 is SNEGSKA (reference sequence).

This clone was counted between two and nine times. This rearrangement joins TRBV6-5 to TRBJ2-7; maybe TRBD1 (5 bases). Trimming took 6 bases from V and 4 from J, leaving 7 bases between them. The germline gives CDR1 MNHEY, CDR2 SVGAGI. CDR3 length equals 11 residues. This CDR3 is CASRQVYEQYF. The CDR3 DNA follows: TGTGCCAGCAGACAGGTGTACGAGCAGTACTTC.

This clone has more than one count but fewer than ten. The rearrangement uses TRBV5-8 and TRBJ1-2; D remains unclear. This CDR3 contains 14 residues. Per germline, CDR1 SGHTS and CDR2 YDEGEE. V lost 5 bases, J lost 5 bases, and 16 bases lay in between. The CDR3 DNA reads as TGTGCCAGCAGAATCATTGGGCTATCGTATGGCTACACCTTC. Its translation: CASRIIGLSYGYTF.

This chain connects TRBV4-1 to TRBJ2-7, with 7 bases aligning to TRBD2. Germline CDR1 MGHRA, CDR2 YSYEKL. Losses at the gene ends were 8 bases for V and 4 bases for J; bases not matched to a gene: 5. The CDR3 is 12 amino acids. CDR3 in amino acids: CASRGESYEQYF. For the CDR3, the DNA is TGCGCCAGCCGGGGGGAGTCGTACGAGCAGTACTTC.

This clone was picked up one time. Within the sample, other DNA sequences also encode this same CDR3. The V and J genes are TRBV5-1 and TRBJ2-5, with a possible D match to TRBD1 (5 bases). The CDR3 consists of 13 residues. The V gene lost 0 bases and the J gene lost 5 bases, with 8 bases spanning the gap. The germline gives CDR1 SGHRS, CDR2 YFSETQ. The CDR3 nucleotides read TGCGCCAGCAGCTTGGATGCAGGGGAGACCCAGTACTTC. Protein sequence: CASSLDAGETQYF.

The chain is built from TRBV5-4 and TRBJ2-1, with 12 bases matching TRBD2. Trimming at V came to 0 bases and at J to 9 bases, leaving 7 bases not matched to a gene. The CDR3 runs 16 residues. Germline V gene sequence: CDR1 SGHNT, CDR2 YYREEE (reference sequence). The CDR3 DNA reads as TGTGCCAGCAGCTTGGCCGGGCTAGCGGGGGGGGGTGAGCAGTTCTTC. Amino acids: CASSLAGLAGGGEQFF.

V usage is TRBV5-1 and J usage is TRBJ2-7; the D gene is possibly TRBD2 (5 bases). The CDR3 loop spans 13 amino acids. V lost 4 bases and J lost 3, with 11 bases in between. Germline V gene lookup returns CDR1 SGHRS and CDR2 YFSETQ. CDR3 region: CASSPGEIYEQYF. The CDR3 DNA sequence: TGCGCCAGCAGCCCCGGGGAAATCTACGAGCAGTACTTC.

The sample holds one count of this clone. This chain uses TRBV7-8 with TRBJ2-1; the match to TRBD1 covers 9 bases. The germline V gene encodes CDR1 SGHVS and CDR2 FQNEAQ. The CDR3 is 15 residues long. With V trimmed by 5 bases and J by 6 bases, 8 bases remained unmatched. The CDR3 sequence: CASSVNRGQPNEQFF. CDR3 DNA: TGTGCCAGCAGCGTAAACAGGGGGCAACCCAATGAGCAGTTCTTC.

As DNA, the CDR3 is TGCAGCGTTGCGGGACTAGCGGGGGACCCATACGAGCAGTACTTC. Protein: CSVAGLAGDPYEQYF. The genes are TRBV29-1 and TRBJ2-7, with TRBD2 matching 14 bases. The CDR3 has 15 residues. Trimming at V came to 4 bases and at J to 4 bases, leaving 6 bases not matched to a gene. Germline V gene data show CDR1 as SQVTM and CDR2 as ANQGSEA.

A single count supports this clone. The junction and the germline gene differ at one end; a read error may be behind it. The chain uses TRBV11-2 and TRBJ1-2; tentative D call: TRBD1 (6 bases). Germline lookup yields CDR1 SGHAT and CDR2 FQNNGV. The CDR3 spans 13 residues. CDR3 amino acids: CASSLGQNYGYTF. The CDR3 DNA reads TGTGCCAGCAGTTTAGGACAGAACTATGGCTACACCTTC.

V is TRBV21-1 and J is TRBJ1-1. TRBV21-1 is given as a pseudogene. The CDR3 has 16 residues. CDR3: CASSKTPSGWLRRTFF. The CDR3 DNA reads as TGTGCCAGCAGCAAAACCCCCTCGGGTTGGCTTCGGAGAACTTTCTTT.

The chain combines TRBV7-2 with TRBJ1-1; TRBD1 agrees at 9 bases. Germline trimming cut 4 bases from V and 3 bases from J; bases unmatched to any gene: 6. In germline, CDR1 is SGHTA, CDR2 FQGNSA. This CDR3 contains 15 residues. The DNA of the CDR3 is TGTGCCAGCAGCTGGACAGGGGTCCAGGACACTGAAGCTTTCTTT. Encoded protein: CASSWTGVQDTEAFF.

The J gene is TRBJ2-7, the V gene TRBV7-9; a possible D gene is TRBD2 (5 bases). There are 17 residues in the CDR3. Per the germline V gene, CDR1 is SEHNR and CDR2 is FQNEAQ (reference sequence). Deletions cut 5 bases from V and 0 bases from J, with 20 bases between. The CDR3 spells CASSDGLVPRFSYEQYF. The DNA for the CDR3 is TGTGCCAGCAGCGACGGACTGGTACCCCGATTCTCCTACGAGCAGTACTTC. The whole variable domain, filled in from reference TRBV7-9 and TRBJ2-7, reads DTGVSQNPRHKITKRGQNVTFRCDPISEHNRLYWYRQTLGQGPEFLTYFQNEAQLEKSRLLSDRFSAERPKGSFSTLEIQRTEQGDSAMYLCASSDGLVPRFSYEQYFGPGTRLTVT.

The chain couples TRBV18 to TRBJ2-5; TRBD2 matches at 7 bases. This CDR3 contains 14 residues. CDR1 is KGHSH, CDR2 LQKENI, per germline. Germline trimming cut 2 bases from V and 3 bases from J; bases unmatched to any gene: 3. DNA of the CDR3: TGTGCCAGCTCACCAGGGGCGGGGGAAGAGACCCAGTACTTC. It specifies CASSPGAGEETQYF.

The rearrangement joins TRBV5-6 to TRBJ2-1; 7 nucleotides align to TRBD2. The junction had 9 bases not matched to a gene; V was cut back by 3 bases and J by 6 bases. Germline CDR1 is SGHDT and CDR2 is YYEEEE. The CDR3 contains 15 residues. The CDR3 region has the DNA TGTGCCAGCAGCTACGCGACTAGCTTGGGCAATGAGCAGTTCTTC. As protein: CASSYATSLGNEQFF. Combining the CDR3 with reference TRBV5-6 and TRBJ2-1 gives the whole variable domain DAGVTQSPTHLIKTRGQQVTLRCSPKSGHDTVSWYQQALGQGPQFIFQYYEEEERQRGNFPDRFSGHQFPNYSSELNVNALLLGDSALYLCASSYATSLGNEQFFGPGTRLTVL.

The V gene is TRBV7-2, the J gene TRBJ2-3, with 10 bases fitting TRBD2. Germline V CDR1 and CDR2: SGHTA, FQGNSA. The CDR3 runs 15 residues. The ends lost 5 bases at V and 5 bases at J; junction bases unmatched: 7. The chain's CDR3 is CASSPRTSGQDTQYF. The CDR3 DNA is TGTGCCAGCAGCCCCCGGACTAGCGGCCAAGATACGCAGTATTTT.

In this sample, this clone turned up once. The chain employs TRBV7-6 and TRBJ1-2; D not certain. The ends were cut back, 5 bases at V and 2 bases at J, with 6 bases in the middle. From germline, CDR1 is SGHVS and CDR2 FNYEAQ. The CDR3 is 12 residues long. CDR3 nucleotides: TGTGCCAGCAGCCCCGGGAACTATGGCTACACCTTC. Translation: CASSPGNYGYTF.

This clone has a handful of counts. The rearrangement uses TRBV7-8 and TRBJ2-3; perhaps TRBD2 as D (7 bases). In germline, CDR1 is SGHVS, CDR2 FQNEAQ. Trimming took 3 bases from V and 7 from J, leaving 14 bases between them. CDR3 length: 14 residues. CDR3 DNA: TGTGCCAGCAGCTTGTTTGGGGGGGCAAATACGCAGTATTTT. It encodes CASSLFGGANTQYF.

The chain uses TRBV29-1 and TRBJ1-2; 7 bases are shared with TRBD1. The CDR3 sequence is 15 residues long. Looked up from germline, CDR1 is SQVTM and CDR2 is ANQGSEA. V was clipped by 6 bases and J by 3 bases; unmatched bases: 13. DNA for the CDR3: TGCAGCGTACTCGGACAGGCGGGGACCTACTATGGCTACACCTTC. It translates to CSVLGQAGTYYGYTF.

This clone has only one observation. The rearrangement joins TRBV19 to TRBJ1-1, with D possibly TRBD1 on 5 matching bases. The length of the CDR3 is 16 residues. Germline values: CDR1 LNHDA, CDR2 SQIVND (reference sequence). The V gene lost 4 bases and the J gene lost 3 bases, with 18 bases spanning the gap. This CDR3 reads CASSRSPRRGDTEAFF. In DNA, the CDR3 is TGTGCCAGTAGTAGGAGCCCCCGGAGGGGTGACACTGAAGCTTTCTTT.

The rearrangement links TRBV7-9 to TRBJ1-2, with 8 bases lining up with TRBD1. Germline CDR1 reads SEHNR; CDR2 reads FQNEAQ (reference sequence). The CDR3 is made up of 18 amino acids. V shed 1 base and J 4 bases; nucleotides not matched to a gene: 14. Here the CDR3 reads CASSLVSTGRGQGYGYTF. For the CDR3, the DNA is TGTGCCAGCAGCTTAGTGTCTACTGGCAGGGGGCAAGGCTATGGCTACACCTTC.

A word on this clone: At one boundary the junction diverges from the germline segment, which might be a read error. The gene calls are TRBV4-1 and TRBJ1-2, with 7 nucleotides matching TRBD1. CDR3 length: 15 amino acids. The germline gives CDR1 MGHRA, CDR2 YSYEKL. CDR3 sequence (DNA): TGCGCCAGCAGCCTACAGGGGAATTCTCGATATGGCCACACCTTC. Translating it yields CASSLQGNSRYGHTF.

The J gene is TRBJ2-3, the V gene TRBV7-3, with D uncertain. Germline assignment: CDR1 SGHTA and CDR2 FQGTGA. The CDR3 runs 13 residues. Trimming pared 4 bases from V and 5 bases from J, leaving 10 bases between. CDR3 in amino acids: CASSSRPLDTQYF. CDR3 nucleotides: TGTGCCAGCAGCTCCCGTCCCCTAGATACGCAGTATTTT.

This clone showed up just once. The rearrangement links TRBV7-7 to TRBJ2-2; D unclear. Germline CDR1 is SSHAT and CDR2 is FNYEAQ (reference sequence). Deletions cut 5 bases from V and 3 bases from J, with 13 bases between. The CDR3 length is 15 residues. In nucleotides, the CDR3 is TGTGCCAGCAGCCAGTCGACTCGGGACACCGGGGAGCTGTTTTTT. Amino acid sequence: CASSQSTRDTGELFF.